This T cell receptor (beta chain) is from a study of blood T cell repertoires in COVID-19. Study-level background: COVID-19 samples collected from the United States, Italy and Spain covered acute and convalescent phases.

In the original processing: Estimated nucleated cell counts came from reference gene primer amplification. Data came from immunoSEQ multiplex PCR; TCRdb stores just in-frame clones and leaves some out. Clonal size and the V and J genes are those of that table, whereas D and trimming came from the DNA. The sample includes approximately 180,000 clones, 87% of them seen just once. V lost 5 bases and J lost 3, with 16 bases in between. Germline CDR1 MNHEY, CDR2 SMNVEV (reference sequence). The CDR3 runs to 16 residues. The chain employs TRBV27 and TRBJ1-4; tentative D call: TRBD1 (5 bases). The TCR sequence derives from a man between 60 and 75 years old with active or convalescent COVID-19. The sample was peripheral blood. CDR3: CASSPSWGTSNEKLFF. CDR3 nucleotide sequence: TGTGCCAGCAGTCCCTCGTGGGGGACTTCTAATGAAAAACTGTTTTTT.